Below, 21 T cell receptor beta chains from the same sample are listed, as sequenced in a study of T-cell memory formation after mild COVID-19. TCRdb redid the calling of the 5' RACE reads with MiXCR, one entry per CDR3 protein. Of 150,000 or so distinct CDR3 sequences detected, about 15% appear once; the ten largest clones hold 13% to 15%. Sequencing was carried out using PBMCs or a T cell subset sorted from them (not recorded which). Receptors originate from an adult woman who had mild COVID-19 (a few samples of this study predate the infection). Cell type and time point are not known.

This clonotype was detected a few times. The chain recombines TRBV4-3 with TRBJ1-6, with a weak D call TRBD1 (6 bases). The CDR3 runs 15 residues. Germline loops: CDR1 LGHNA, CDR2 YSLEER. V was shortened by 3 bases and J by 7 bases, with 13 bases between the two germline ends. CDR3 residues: CASSHLDSRNSPLHF. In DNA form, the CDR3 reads TGCGCCAGCAGCCACTTGGACAGCAGAAATTCACCCCTCCACTTT.

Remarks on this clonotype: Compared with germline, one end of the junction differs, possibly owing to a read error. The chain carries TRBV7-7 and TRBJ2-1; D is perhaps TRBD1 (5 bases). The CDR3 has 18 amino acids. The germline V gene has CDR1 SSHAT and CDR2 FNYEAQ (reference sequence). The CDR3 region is CASSPLKQAVKTYNEQFF. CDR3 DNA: TGTGCTAGCAGCCCCCTTAAACAGGCGGTGAAGACCTACAATGAGCAGTTCTTC.

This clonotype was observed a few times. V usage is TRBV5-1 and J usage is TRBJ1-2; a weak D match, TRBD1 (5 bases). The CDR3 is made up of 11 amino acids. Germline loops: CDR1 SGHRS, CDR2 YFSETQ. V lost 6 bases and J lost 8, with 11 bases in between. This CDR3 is CASKEGAGYTF. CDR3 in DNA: TGCGCCAGCAAGGAAGGGGCCGGCTACACCTTC.

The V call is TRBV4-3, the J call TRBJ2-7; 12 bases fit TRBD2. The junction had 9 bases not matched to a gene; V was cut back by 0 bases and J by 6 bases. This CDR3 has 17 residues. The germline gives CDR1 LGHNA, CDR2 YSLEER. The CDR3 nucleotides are TGCGCCAGCAGCCAAGATAGCCCGACTAGCGGGAGCTCCGAGCAGTACTTC. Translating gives CASSQDSPTSGSSEQYF.

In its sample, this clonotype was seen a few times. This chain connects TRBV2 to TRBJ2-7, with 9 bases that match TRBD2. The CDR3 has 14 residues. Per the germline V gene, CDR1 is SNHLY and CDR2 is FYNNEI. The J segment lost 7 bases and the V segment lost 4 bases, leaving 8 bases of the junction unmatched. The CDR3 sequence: CASSGRREGYEQYF. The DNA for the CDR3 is TGTGCCAGCAGTGGCAGGCGGGAGGGGTATGAGCAGTACTTC.

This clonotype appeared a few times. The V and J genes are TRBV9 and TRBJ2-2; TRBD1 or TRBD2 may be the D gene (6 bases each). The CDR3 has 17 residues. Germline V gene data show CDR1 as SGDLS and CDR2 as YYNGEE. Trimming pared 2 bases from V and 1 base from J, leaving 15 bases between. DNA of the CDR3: TGTGCCAGCAGCGTCCCCTTGGAGGGGGAGAACACCGGGGAGCTGTTTTTT. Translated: CASSVPLEGENTGELFF.

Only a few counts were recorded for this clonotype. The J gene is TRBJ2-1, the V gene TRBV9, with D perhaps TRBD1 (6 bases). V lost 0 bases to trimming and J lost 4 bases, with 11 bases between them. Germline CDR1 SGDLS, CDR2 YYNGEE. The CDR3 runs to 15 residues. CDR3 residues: CASSVDTGLYNEQFF. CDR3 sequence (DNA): TGTGCCAGCAGCGTAGATACAGGGTTATACAATGAGCAGTTCTTC.

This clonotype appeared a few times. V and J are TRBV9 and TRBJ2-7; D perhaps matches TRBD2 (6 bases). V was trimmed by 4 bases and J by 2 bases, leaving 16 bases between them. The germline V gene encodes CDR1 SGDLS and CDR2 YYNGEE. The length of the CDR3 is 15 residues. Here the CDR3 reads CASSPWDSPAYEQYF. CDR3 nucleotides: TGTGCCAGCAGCCCATGGGACTCCCCGGCCTACGAGCAGTACTTC.

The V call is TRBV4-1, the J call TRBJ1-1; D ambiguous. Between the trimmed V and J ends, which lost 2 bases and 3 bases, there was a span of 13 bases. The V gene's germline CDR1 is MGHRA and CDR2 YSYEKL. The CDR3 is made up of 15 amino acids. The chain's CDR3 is CASSQPMVGDTEAFF. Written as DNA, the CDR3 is TGCGCCAGCAGCCAACCCATGGTAGGCGACACTGAAGCTTTCTTT.

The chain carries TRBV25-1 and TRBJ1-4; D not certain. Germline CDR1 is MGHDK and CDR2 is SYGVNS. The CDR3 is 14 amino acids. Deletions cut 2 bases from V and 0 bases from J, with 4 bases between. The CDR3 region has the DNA TGTGCCAGCAGTGAAGCGGCAACTAATGAAAAACTGTTTTTT. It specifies CASSEAATNEKLFF.

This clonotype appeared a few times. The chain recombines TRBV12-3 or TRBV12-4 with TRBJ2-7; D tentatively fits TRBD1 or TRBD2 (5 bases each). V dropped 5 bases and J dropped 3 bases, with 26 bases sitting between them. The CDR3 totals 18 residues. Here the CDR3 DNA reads TGTGCCAGCAGTGGGGACCGGGGCACGTCGGTTTCGATCTACGAGCAGTACTTC. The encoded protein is CASSGDRGTSVSIYEQYF.

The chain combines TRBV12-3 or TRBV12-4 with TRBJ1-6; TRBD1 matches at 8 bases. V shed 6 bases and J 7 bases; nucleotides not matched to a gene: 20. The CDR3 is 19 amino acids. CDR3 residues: CASRPAGTGVPRANSPLHF. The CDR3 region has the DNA TGTGCCAGCAGGCCCGCCGGGACAGGCGTTCCGAGGGCAAATTCACCCCTCCACTTT.

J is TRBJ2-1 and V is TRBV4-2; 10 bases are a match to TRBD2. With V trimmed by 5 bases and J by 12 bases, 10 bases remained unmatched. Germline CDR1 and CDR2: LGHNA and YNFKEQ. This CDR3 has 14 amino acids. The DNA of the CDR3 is TGTGCCAGCAGCTCGGGACTAGCGCCCGGAGGGCAGTTCTTC. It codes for CASSSGLAPGGQFF.

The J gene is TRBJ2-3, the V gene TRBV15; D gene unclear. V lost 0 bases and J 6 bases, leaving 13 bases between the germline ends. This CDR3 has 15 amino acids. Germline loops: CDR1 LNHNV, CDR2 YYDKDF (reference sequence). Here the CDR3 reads CATSRDPGAQDTQYF. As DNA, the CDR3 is TGTGCCACCAGCAGAGATCCGGGTGCACAGGATACGCAGTATTTT.

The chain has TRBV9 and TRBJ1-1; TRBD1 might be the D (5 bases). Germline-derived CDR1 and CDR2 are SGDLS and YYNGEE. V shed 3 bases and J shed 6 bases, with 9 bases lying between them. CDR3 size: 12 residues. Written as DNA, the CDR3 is TGTGCCAGCAGCGCGGACACGCCTGAAGCTTTCTTT. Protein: CASSADTPEAFF.

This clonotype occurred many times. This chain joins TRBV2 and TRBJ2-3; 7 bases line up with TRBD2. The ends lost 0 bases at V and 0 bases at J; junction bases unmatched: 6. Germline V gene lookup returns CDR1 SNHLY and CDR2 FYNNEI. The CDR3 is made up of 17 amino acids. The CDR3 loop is CASSEALRTSSTDTQYF. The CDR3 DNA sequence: TGTGCCAGCAGTGAAGCGCTCCGGACTAGTAGCACAGATACGCAGTATTTT.

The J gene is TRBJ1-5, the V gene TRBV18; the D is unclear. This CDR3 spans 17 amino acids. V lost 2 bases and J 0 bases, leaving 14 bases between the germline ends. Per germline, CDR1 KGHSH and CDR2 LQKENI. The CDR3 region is CASSPNVVSSSNQPQHF. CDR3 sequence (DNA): TGTGCCAGCTCACCAAATGTTGTCAGCAGTAGCAATCAGCCCCAGCATTTT.

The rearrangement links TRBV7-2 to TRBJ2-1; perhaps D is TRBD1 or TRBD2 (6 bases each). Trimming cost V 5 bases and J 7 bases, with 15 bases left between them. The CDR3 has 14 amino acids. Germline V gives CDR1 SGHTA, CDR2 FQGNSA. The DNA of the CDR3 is TGTGCCAGCAGCCTGGCTACAGGGAGGAATGAGCAGTTCTTC. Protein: CASSLATGRNEQFF.

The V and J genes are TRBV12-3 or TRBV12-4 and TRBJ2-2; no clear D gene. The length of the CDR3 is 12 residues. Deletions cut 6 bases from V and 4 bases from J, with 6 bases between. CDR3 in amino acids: CASSYITGELFF. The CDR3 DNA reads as TGTGCCAGCAGCTATATCACCGGGGAGCTGTTTTTT.

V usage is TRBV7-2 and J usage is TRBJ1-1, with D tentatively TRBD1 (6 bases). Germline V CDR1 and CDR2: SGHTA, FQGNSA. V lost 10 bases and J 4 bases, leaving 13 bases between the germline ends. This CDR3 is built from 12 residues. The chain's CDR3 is CAIYRVGTEAFF. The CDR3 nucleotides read TGTGCCATCTACAGGGTCGGCACTGAAGCTTTCTTT.

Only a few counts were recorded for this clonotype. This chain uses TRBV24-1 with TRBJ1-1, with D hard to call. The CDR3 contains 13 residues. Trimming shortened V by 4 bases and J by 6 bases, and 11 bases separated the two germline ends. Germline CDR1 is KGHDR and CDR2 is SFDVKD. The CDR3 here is CATSDGKGPEAFF. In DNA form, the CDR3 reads TGTGCCACCAGTGACGGGAAGGGCCCTGAAGCTTTCTTT.